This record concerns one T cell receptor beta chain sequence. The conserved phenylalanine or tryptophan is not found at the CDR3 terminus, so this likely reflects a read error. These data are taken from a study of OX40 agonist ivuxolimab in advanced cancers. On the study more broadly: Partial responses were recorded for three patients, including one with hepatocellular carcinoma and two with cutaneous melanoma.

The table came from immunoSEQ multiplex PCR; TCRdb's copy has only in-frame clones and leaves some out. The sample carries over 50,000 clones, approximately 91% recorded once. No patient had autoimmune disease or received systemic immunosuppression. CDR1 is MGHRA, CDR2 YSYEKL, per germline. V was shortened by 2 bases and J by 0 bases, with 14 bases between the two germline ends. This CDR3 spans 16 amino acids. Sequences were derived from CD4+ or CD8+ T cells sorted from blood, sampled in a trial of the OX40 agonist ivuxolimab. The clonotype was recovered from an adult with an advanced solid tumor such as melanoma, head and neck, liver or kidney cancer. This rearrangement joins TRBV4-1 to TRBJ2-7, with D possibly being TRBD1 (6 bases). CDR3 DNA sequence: TGCGCCAGCAGCCAATCGACCGGGACATTCTCCTACGAGCAGTACCTC. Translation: CASSQSTGTFSYEQYL.